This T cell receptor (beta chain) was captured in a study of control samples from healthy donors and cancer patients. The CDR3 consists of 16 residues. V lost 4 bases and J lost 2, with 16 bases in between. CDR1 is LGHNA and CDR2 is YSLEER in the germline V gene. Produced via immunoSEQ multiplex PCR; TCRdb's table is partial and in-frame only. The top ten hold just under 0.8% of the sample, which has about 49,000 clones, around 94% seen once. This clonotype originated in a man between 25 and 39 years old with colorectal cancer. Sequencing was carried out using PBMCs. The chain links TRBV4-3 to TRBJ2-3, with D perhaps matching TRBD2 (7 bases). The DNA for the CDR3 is TGCGCCAGCAGCCGACAGATTCGGGGGGCCACAGATACGCAGTATTTT. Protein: CASSRQIRGATDTQYF.